The next 22 T cell receptor beta chains were all read from a single sample in a study of metastatic and nonmetastatic thyroid tumors. TCRdb re-called clones via MiXCR from the PCR reads. Of some 16,000 clones listed, roughly a quarter are singletons. No treatment of any kind had been given to any patient before thyroid surgery. The specimen was tumor tissue. The receptors were gathered from a female donor with papillary thyroid cancer or a benign thyroid nodule (not recorded which). Some clones in this sample may be carry-over from other donors' samples.

This clone was detected a few times. The chain couples TRBV15 to TRBJ1-6; maybe TRBD1 (5 bases). Looked up from germline, CDR1 is LNHNV and CDR2 is YYDKDF (reference sequence). V lost 0 bases and J lost 7, with 16 bases in between. There are 17 residues in the CDR3. The CDR3 DNA is TGTGCCACCAGCAGAGATCGGGCAGGGATCTCGAATTCACCCCTCCACTTT. Its protein product is CATSRDRAGISNSPLHF.

This clone came up many times. The chain combines TRBV2 with TRBJ1-1; D uncertain. V lost 7 bases and J lost 0, with 9 bases in between. The CDR3 sequence is 13 residues long. CDR1 and CDR2 (germline): SNHLY, FYNNEI. CDR3 in amino acids: CASTADLNTEAFF. The CDR3 region has the DNA TGTGCCAGCACGGCAGACTTGAACACTGAAGCTTTCTTT.

This clone was detected only a few times. The chain is built from TRBV6-1 and TRBJ1-2; 8 bases are a match to TRBD1. V was pared by 5 bases and J by 5 bases, with 4 bases of the junction left unmatched. Germline CDR1 MNHNS, CDR2 SASEGT. The CDR3 is made up of 13 amino acids. Here the CDR3 DNA reads TGTGCCAGCAGTCCACAGGGGGAGTATGGCTACACCTTC. This encodes CASSPQGEYGYTF.

This clone was observed at least ten times. This sequence may be a read error, since a much larger clone differs from it by one base. CDR3 DNA sequence: TGCAGTGCTATTGGGGGAAGCTCCTATAATTCACCCCTCCGCTTT. The encoded protein is CSAIGGSSYNSPLRF. V usage is TRBV20-1 and J usage is TRBJ1-6; the D gene is possibly TRBD1 (5 bases). The CDR3 length is 15 residues. In germline, CDR1 is DFQATT, CDR2 SNEGSKA (reference sequence).

By sample share, this clone is medium-sized (0.01 to 0.1%). The gene calls are TRBV9 and TRBJ1-6; D is undetermined. This CDR3 is 14 amino acids long. Germline V gene data show CDR1 as SGDLS and CDR2 as YYNGEE. The germline V and J ends were trimmed by 0 bases and 6 bases, with 7 bases remaining between them. This CDR3 reads CASSVELSNSPLHF. DNA of the CDR3: TGTGCCAGCAGCGTAGAACTGAGTAATTCACCCCTCCACTTT.

V gene TRBV27 combines with J gene TRBJ1-2; D not resolved. V lost 6 bases, J lost 2 bases, and 10 bases lay in between. Per the germline V gene, CDR1 is MNHEY and CDR2 is SMNVEV (reference sequence). The CDR3 extends over 13 amino acids. The CDR3 nucleotides read TGTGCCAGCAGCGCGGAGGGAAACTATGGCTACACCTTC. Its protein is CASSAEGNYGYTF.

This clone appeared many times. This may be a read error, as it is one base from a much larger clone. DNA of the CDR3: TGTGCCAGCAGCCAGACAGTGAACACTGAAGCTTTCTTT. As protein: CASSQTVNTEAFF. The rearrangement joins TRBV7-3 to TRBJ1-1; D is possibly TRBD1 (5 bases). Per the germline V gene, CDR1 is SGHTA and CDR2 is FQGTGA. The CDR3 consists of 13 residues. The V and J ends lost 5 bases and 0 bases respectively, with 7 bases between them. Full variable domain (rest looked up from reference TRBV7-3 and TRBJ1-1): GAGVSQTPSNKVTEKGKYVELRCDPISGHTALYWYRQSLGQGPEFLIYFQGTGAADDSGLPNDRFFAVRPEGSVSTLKIQRTERGDSAVYLCASSQTVNTEAFFGQGTRLTVV.

The CDR3 DNA follows: TGTGCCAGCAGCCCCAGGACTAGCGGGATACGTGAGCAGTTCTTC. Its protein is CASSPRTSGIREQFF. This sequence joins TRBV2 and TRBJ2-1; 12 nucleotides align to TRBD2. With V trimmed by 6 bases and J by 9 bases, 9 bases remained unmatched. This CDR3 comprises 15 residues. Germline CDR1 SNHLY, CDR2 FYNNEI.

This clone occurred many times. Its ends do not fully match the called genes, so a read error is possible. The gene calls are TRBV4-1 and TRBJ2-4, with 7 positions matching TRBD2. This CDR3 is 14 amino acids long. Germline V gene data show CDR1 as MGHRA and CDR2 as YSYEKL. In DNA form, the CDR3 reads TGCGCCAGCAGCCCTGTAGCGGGTAAAACCATTCAGTACTTC. This gives the protein CASSPVAGKTIQYF.

The rearrangement joins TRBV4-1 to TRBJ1-5, with D possibly TRBD1 on 6 matching bases. The CDR3 sequence is 16 residues long. Germline CDR1 MGHRA, CDR2 YSYEKL. V was clipped by 0 bases and J by 2 bases, with 11 bases between them. This CDR3 is CASSQEPGGGNQPQHF. CDR3 nucleotide sequence: TGCGCCAGCAGCCAAGAACCGGGGGGCGGCAATCAGCCCCAGCATTTT.

The genes are TRBV7-8 and TRBJ1-6, with 8 nucleotides matching TRBD1. The germline V gene has CDR1 SGHVS and CDR2 FQNEAQ. V was clipped by 5 bases and J by 10 bases; unmatched bases: 13. The CDR3 totals 16 residues. The CDR3 reads CASSPGGWAGGSPLHF. CDR3 nucleotides: TGTGCCAGCAGCCCCGGGGGGTGGGCAGGGGGCTCACCCCTCCACTTT.

The sample holds many counts of this clone. The rearrangement joins TRBV18 to TRBJ2-6; D gene unclear. The length of the CDR3 is 13 residues. The ends were cut back, 3 bases at V and 4 bases at J, with 4 bases in the middle. Looked up from germline, CDR1 is KGHSH and CDR2 is LQKENI. For the CDR3, the DNA is TGTGCCAGCTCACCCGAAGGGGCCAACGTCCTGACTTTC. Translation: CASSPEGANVLTF.

The chain employs TRBV20-1 and TRBJ2-7, with D maybe TRBD2 (5 bases). In germline, CDR1 is DFQATT, CDR2 SNEGSKA (reference sequence). This CDR3 spans 13 amino acids. The V gene lost 3 bases and the J gene lost 0 bases, with 9 bases spanning the gap. The CDR3: CSASGELSYEQYF. The CDR3 bases are TGCAGTGCTAGCGGGGAGCTCTCCTACGAGCAGTACTTC.

This clone has a count of ten or more. This may be a read error: a much more frequent sequence differs by one nucleotide. This chain uses TRBV11-1 with TRBJ2-3, with TRBD2 identical over 11 bases. The J segment lost 8 bases and the V segment lost 5 bases, leaving 12 bases of the junction unmatched. CDR1 SGHAT and CDR2 FQDESV come from the germline V gene (reference sequence). This CDR3 has 16 amino acids. This chain's CDR3 is CASSDTSGRTGGTQYF. CDR3 sequence (DNA): TGTGCCAGCAGCGATACTAGCGGGAGAACGGGAGGTACGCAGTATTTT.

This clone is judged medium-sized (0.01 to 0.1%). The chain links TRBV6-1 to TRBJ1-5; no clear D gene. The germline gives CDR1 MNHNS, CDR2 SASEGT. V was shortened by 8 bases and J by 2 bases, with 10 bases between the two germline ends. The CDR3 runs 13 residues. The CDR3 DNA reads TGTGCCAGCCGGACCGGCGGCAATCAGCCCCAGCATTTT. It codes for CASRTGGNQPQHF.

This sequence joins TRBV5-1 and TRBJ1-1; D call uncertain. Trimming pared 0 bases from V and 4 bases from J, leaving 4 bases between. The CDR3 is made up of 12 amino acids. CDR1 and CDR2 from the germline V gene are SGHRS and YFSETQ. This CDR3 is CASSLEFTEAFF. DNA of the CDR3: TGCGCCAGCAGCTTGGAGTTCACTGAAGCTTTCTTT.

This rearrangement joins TRBV6-1 to TRBJ2-7; 7 bases align to TRBD2. CDR1 and CDR2 (germline): MNHNS, SASEGT. V was pared by 6 bases and J by 0 bases, with 5 bases of the junction left unmatched. This CDR3 comprises 14 residues. In DNA, the CDR3 is TGTGCCAGCAGCACTAGCGATTCCTCCTACGAGCAGTACTTC. Its protein product is CASSTSDSSYEQYF.

The chain joins TRBV15 to TRBJ1-5; 9 nucleotides align to TRBD1. The CDR3 totals 15 residues. After removal of 5 bases from V and 7 bases from J, the junction contained 9 bases not matched to a gene. The V gene's germline CDR1 is LNHNV and CDR2 YYDKDF (reference sequence). CDR3 nucleotide sequence: TGTGCCACCAGCGGGACCGGGACAGGGAAACAGCCCCAGCATTTT. The encoded protein is CATSGTGTGKQPQHF.

The V and J genes are TRBV20-1 and TRBJ2-3; D gene ambiguous. Germline V gives CDR1 DFQATT, CDR2 SNEGSKA (reference sequence). CDR3 length equals 13 residues. Trimming removed 3 bases from V and 3 bases from J, with 10 bases in between. The DNA of the CDR3 is TGCAGTGCTAGTCTTCAGGATACAGATACGCAGTATTTT. Amino acids: CSASLQDTDTQYF.

For this clone: This may stem from a read error, because a much larger clone lies one nucleotide away. The sample carries other DNA sequences with the same CDR3. The chain carries TRBV25-1 and TRBJ2-2, with 12 bases aligning to TRBD2. This CDR3 is 19 amino acids long. Germline V gives CDR1 MGHDK, CDR2 SYGVNS. J gave up 6 bases and V 3 bases, and 14 bases lay outside the gene matches. Written as DNA, the CDR3 is TGTGCCAGCAGTGATCCTGAACTAGCGGGAGGTCCGCGGGCCGGGGAGCTGTTTTTT. As protein: CASSDPELAGGPRAGELFF.

This clone was observed many times. The chain carries TRBV7-9 and TRBJ2-5, with 7 bases identical to TRBD1. Losses at the gene ends were 5 bases for V and 1 base for J; bases not matched to a gene: 7. Germline V gives CDR1 SEHNR, CDR2 FQNEAQ (reference sequence). The CDR3 has 15 amino acids. The CDR3 sequence: CASSPGGHPQETQYF. The CDR3 nucleotides are TGTGCCAGCAGCCCAGGGGGACACCCCCAAGAGACCCAGTACTTC.

Many counts were recorded for this clone. This sequence joins TRBV4-1 and TRBJ2-1, with D maybe TRBD2 (6 bases). Germline V gene data show CDR1 as MGHRA and CDR2 as YSYEKL. V dropped 1 base and J dropped 5 bases, with 15 bases sitting between them. There are 16 residues in the CDR3. As DNA, the CDR3 is TGCGCCAGCAGCCAAGTTCCCCCCGGGGGTAACAATGAGCAGTTCTTC. It codes for CASSQVPPGGNNEQFF.